Below, 8 T cell receptor beta chains from the same sample are listed, as sequenced in a study of PD-L1 blockade in urothelial cancer. Time point reported: peripheral blood 6 weeks after treatment start. Only in-frame clones appear in the TCRdb table, and some are missing; sequencing was by immunoSEQ multiplex PCR. The table shows 100,000 to 150,000 clones, with more than 75% occurring only once. The source material was PBMCs, sampled around atezolizumab (anti-PD-L1) treatment. The receptors were sampled from a man aged 45-65 years with urothelial cancer.

This chain connects TRBV5-6 to TRBJ1-2, with D perhaps matching TRBD1 (5 bases). Germline-derived CDR1 and CDR2 are SGHDT and YYEEEE. V was pared by 6 bases and J by 3 bases, with 21 bases between. This CDR3 region has 16 residues. The DNA of the CDR3 is TGTGCCAGCAAAGGTAGAGGGGAGGGACTATACTATGGCTACACCTTC. This sequence encodes CASKGRGEGLYYGYTF.

The rearrangement links TRBV7-3 to TRBJ2-3, with D possibly being TRBD2 (6 bases). Germline values: CDR1 SGHTA, CDR2 FQGTGA. Deletions cut 9 bases from V and 3 bases from J, with 13 bases between. The CDR3 extends over 13 amino acids. The CDR3 loop reads CASTAGKTDTQYF. The CDR3 DNA is TGTGCCAGTACGGCGGGGAAAACAGATACGCAGTATTTT.

V gene TRBV7-8 combines with J gene TRBJ1-2, with 9 nucleotides matching TRBD1. Trimming removed 5 bases from V and 7 bases from J; junction bases left unmatched: 2. The CDR3 is 12 residues long. Germline CDR1 SGHVS, CDR2 FQNEAQ. The CDR3, as DNA: TGTGCCAGCAGCGGGGACAGGGTTGGCTACACCTTC. Its translation: CASSGDRVGYTF.

The CDR3 DNA reads as TGCAGTGCTCCGTACAACCAGCAGTACTTC. Residues: CSAPYNQQYF. The rearrangement uses TRBV20-1 and TRBJ2-7, with D unresolved. This CDR3 is 10 amino acids long. V was pared by 5 bases and J by 8 bases, with 10 bases between. The germline V gene encodes CDR1 DFQATT and CDR2 SNEGSKA (reference sequence).

The chain is built from TRBV18 and TRBJ2-7; possibly TRBD1 for D (6 bases). CDR1 and CDR2 from the germline V gene are KGHSH and LQKENI. V shed 0 bases and J shed 2 bases, with 8 bases lying between them. The CDR3 totals 14 residues. CDR3: CASSPPTGAYEQYF. DNA for the CDR3: TGTGCCAGCTCACCACCGACAGGAGCCTACGAGCAGTACTTC.

This chain links TRBV10-3 with TRBJ1-6; a possible D gene is TRBD1 (5 bases). With 6 bases removed from V and 7 bases from J, the gap between germline ends came to 7 bases. Germline V gene sequence: CDR1 ENHRY, CDR2 SYGVKD. The CDR3 is made up of 12 amino acids. The CDR3 DNA is TGTGCCATCAGCAGGGAAAATTCACCCCTCCACTTT. Amino acid sequence: CAISRENSPLHF.

This chain connects TRBV4-2 to TRBJ2-1; weak D call: TRBD2 (6 bases). CDR1 and CDR2 from the germline V gene are LGHNA and YNFKEQ. Trimming took 1 base from V and 1 from J, leaving 11 bases between them. This CDR3 has 16 amino acids. CDR3 amino acids: CASSQVGTGSYNEQFF. The CDR3 DNA sequence: TGTGCCAGCAGCCAAGTTGGGACTGGATCCTACAATGAGCAGTTCTTC.

The chain employs TRBV28 and TRBJ2-5; no firm D call. Germline lookup yields CDR1 MDHEN and CDR2 SYDVKM. The germline V and J ends were trimmed by 6 bases and 5 bases, with 13 bases remaining between them. The CDR3 spans 13 residues. CDR3 bases: TGTGCCAGCAGATTACCTCTCAGGGAGACCCAGTACTTC. It yields the protein CASRLPLRETQYF.